This entry lists 14 T cell receptor beta chains sequenced from one sample in a study of Ad26.COV2.S vaccination and SARS-CoV-2 variants. Documented treatment: approximately 18 received Ad26.COV2.S at low or high dose, single or two shots; roughly 5 received placebo; per-sample allocation not given. Vaccine and placebo recipients were sampled on day 63 after the first injection. Generated by immunoSEQ multiplex PCR, the TCRdb table keeps only in-frame clones and is missing some. The sample consists of some 290,000 clones, about 85% of them appearing once. The source was peripheral blood, collected in a trial of Ad26.COV2.S vaccine versus placebo. The source of these receptors is a person aged 18 to 65 who received the Ad26.COV2.S COVID-19 vaccine or a placebo.

The rearrangement uses TRBV7-9 and TRBJ2-3; possible D gene TRBD2, 6 bases. Germline CDR1 and CDR2: SEHNR and FQNEAQ (reference sequence). The ends were cut back, 8 bases at V and 0 bases at J, with 6 bases in the middle. The CDR3 runs to 12 residues. The CDR3 loop reads CASGGSTDTQYF. CDR3 nucleotide sequence: TGTGCCAGCGGGGGGAGCACAGATACGCAGTATTTT.

This clone came up a few times. V is TRBV5-1 and J is TRBJ2-2; 7 positions match TRBD2. Germline lookup yields CDR1 SGHRS and CDR2 YFSETQ. V trimming: 7 bases; J trimming: 6 bases; junction bases outside the gene matches: 9. This CDR3 has 14 amino acids. For the CDR3, the DNA is TGCGCCAGCTCTGACACTGCGGGGGCCGGGGAGCTGTTTTTT. Protein sequence: CASSDTAGAGELFF.

The V call is TRBV24-1, the J call TRBJ2-1; D not certain. The ends were cut back, 7 bases at V and 6 bases at J, with 6 bases in the middle. The germline V gene has CDR1 KGHDR and CDR2 SFDVKD. CDR3 length: 11 residues. CDR3 bases: TGTGCCACCAGCGTGGGCAATGAGCAGTTCTTC. This translates into CATSVGNEQFF.

This sequence joins TRBV12-3 or TRBV12-4 and TRBJ1-2; D uncertain. With 5 bases removed from V and 8 bases from J, the gap between germline ends came to 12 bases. This CDR3 region has 12 residues. The CDR3 DNA reads TGTGCCAGCAGTCCCACAAGAACGGGCTACACCTTC. Its protein is CASSPTRTGYTF.

The chain uses TRBV5-4 and TRBJ1-2, with D possibly being TRBD1 (6 bases). Looked up from germline, CDR1 is SGHNT and CDR2 is YYREEE (reference sequence). The CDR3 totals 14 residues. Between the trimmed V and J ends, which lost 9 bases and 4 bases, there was a span of 19 bases. The CDR3 region is CATAHRDPAYGYTF. Written as DNA, the CDR3 is TGTGCCACTGCACACAGGGACCCCGCCTATGGCTACACCTTC.

The rearrangement uses TRBV4-1 and TRBJ1-1, with D uncertain. The germline V gene has CDR1 MGHRA and CDR2 YSYEKL. V lost 7 bases, J lost 11 bases, and 17 bases lay in between. The length of the CDR3 is 12 residues. CDR3 in amino acids: CASISTLGSAFF. The DNA for the CDR3 is TGCGCCAGCATCTCAACGTTAGGGTCCGCTTTCTTT.

The chain is built from TRBV25-1 and TRBJ1-3; perhaps TRBD1 as D (5 bases). Trimming took 5 bases from V and 3 from J, leaving 17 bases between them. The germline CDR1 and CDR2 sequences are MGHDK and SYGVNS. The CDR3 contains 16 residues. For the CDR3, the DNA is TGTGCCAGCAGTTCGTTCGACGGGGCTCTTGGAAACACCATATATTTT. It yields the protein CASSSFDGALGNTIYF.

This chain joins TRBV7-9 and TRBJ1-5; TRBD1 aligns across 11 bases. V lost 1 base to trimming and J lost 4 bases; unmatched junction nucleotides: 6. Germline V gene sequence: CDR1 SEHNR, CDR2 FQNEAQ (reference sequence). This CDR3 spans 17 amino acids. CDR3 nucleotide sequence: TGTGCCAGCAGCTTAGTTGGACAGGGGGCTCCTAATCAGCCCCAGCATTTT. Translating gives CASSLVGQGAPNQPQHF.

This clone was counted a few times. V usage is TRBV4-1 and J usage is TRBJ2-2; D is unresolved. Germline V CDR1 and CDR2: MGHRA, YSYEKL. The CDR3 spans 12 residues. V lost 1 base and J lost 6, with 3 bases in between. CDR3 region: CASSQVSGELFF. The CDR3 bases are TGCGCCAGCAGCCAAGTGTCCGGGGAGCTGTTTTTT.

The rearrangement links TRBV27 to TRBJ1-1, with 8 bases fitting TRBD1. J was trimmed by 4 bases and V by 7 bases; bases with no gene match: 11. This CDR3 is 15 amino acids long. CDR1 MNHEY and CDR2 SMNVEV come from the germline V gene (reference sequence). This chain's CDR3 is CASTPQGGSGTEAFF. CDR3 DNA: TGTGCCAGCACCCCACAGGGGGGGAGCGGCACTGAAGCTTTCTTT.

This clone was observed a few times. This sequence joins TRBV7-9 and TRBJ1-4; the D is unclear. This CDR3 contains 14 residues. Germline CDR1 and CDR2: SEHNR and FQNEAQ (reference sequence). Between the trimmed V and J ends, which lost 0 bases and 7 bases, there was a span of 9 bases. The CDR3 here is CASSLAGLGEKLFF. As DNA, the CDR3 is TGTGCCAGCAGCTTAGCGGGATTGGGTGAAAAACTGTTTTTT.

The V call is TRBV19, the J call TRBJ1-5; tentative D call: TRBD1 (5 bases). The germline V gene has CDR1 LNHDA and CDR2 SQIVND (reference sequence). This CDR3 region has 14 residues. V was shortened by 5 bases and J by 3 bases, with 11 bases between the two germline ends. The DNA for the CDR3 is TGTGCCAGTAGTTGGGGGGGGATCAATCAGCCCCAGCATTTT. Protein: CASSWGGINQPQHF.

The table lists this clone with a count of one. The chain uses TRBV4-1 and TRBJ2-3, with D unresolved. Germline-derived CDR1 and CDR2 are MGHRA and YSYEKL. Between the trimmed V and J ends, which lost 7 bases and 2 bases, there was a span of 13 bases. The CDR3 sequence is 14 residues long. The CDR3 sequence: CASKVDPFTDTQYF. DNA of the CDR3: TGCGCCAGCAAGGTGGACCCGTTCACAGATACGCAGTATTTT.

This chain joins TRBV28 and TRBJ1-5, with a tentative D call TRBD1 (5 bases). The V end lost 4 bases, the J end lost 11 bases, and 12 bases lay between the germline ends. The CDR3 consists of 12 residues. Germline V gene sequence: CDR1 MDHEN, CDR2 SYDVKM. CDR3 sequence reads: CASSYSSGSQHF. The CDR3 region has the DNA TGTGCCAGCAGTTATTCATCAGGGTCCCAGCATTTT.